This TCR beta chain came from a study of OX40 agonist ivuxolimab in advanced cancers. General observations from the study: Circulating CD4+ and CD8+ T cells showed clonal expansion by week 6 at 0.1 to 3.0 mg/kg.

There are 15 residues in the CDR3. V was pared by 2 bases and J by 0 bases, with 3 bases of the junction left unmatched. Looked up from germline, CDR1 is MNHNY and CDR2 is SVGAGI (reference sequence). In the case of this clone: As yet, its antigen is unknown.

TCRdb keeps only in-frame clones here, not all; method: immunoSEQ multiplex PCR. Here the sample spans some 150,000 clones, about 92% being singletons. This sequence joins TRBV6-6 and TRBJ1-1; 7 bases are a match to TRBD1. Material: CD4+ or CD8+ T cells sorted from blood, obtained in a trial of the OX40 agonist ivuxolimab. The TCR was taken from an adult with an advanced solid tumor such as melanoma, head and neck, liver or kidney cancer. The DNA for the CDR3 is TGTGCCAGCAGTTACGCGGGACAGATGAACACTGAAGCTTTCTTT. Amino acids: CASSYAGQMNTEAFF.